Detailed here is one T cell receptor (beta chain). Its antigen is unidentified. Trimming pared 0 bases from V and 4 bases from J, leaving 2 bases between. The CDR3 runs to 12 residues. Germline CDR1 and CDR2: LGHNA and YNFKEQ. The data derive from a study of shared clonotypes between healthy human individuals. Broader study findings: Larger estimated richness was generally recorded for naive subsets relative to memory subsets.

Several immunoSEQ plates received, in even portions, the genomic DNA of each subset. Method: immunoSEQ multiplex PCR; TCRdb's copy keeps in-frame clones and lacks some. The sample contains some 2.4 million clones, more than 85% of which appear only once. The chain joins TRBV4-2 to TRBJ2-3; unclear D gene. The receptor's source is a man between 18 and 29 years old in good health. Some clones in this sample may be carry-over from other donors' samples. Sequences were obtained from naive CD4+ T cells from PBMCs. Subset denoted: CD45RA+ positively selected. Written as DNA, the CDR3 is TGTGCCAGCAGCCAAGAGTCAGATACGCAGTATTTT. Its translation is CASSQESDTQYF.